The T cell receptor beta chain described here comes from a study of T cell responses to AZD1222 COVID-19 vaccine. Study at large: Researchers grouped second doses given at about 4 or about 12 weeks into one pool.

This clone was found a few times. In germline, CDR1 is SEHNR, CDR2 FQNEAQ (reference sequence). Unmatched junction bases numbered 19, after V lost 5 bases and J lost 9 bases. The CDR3 length is 17 residues. Data came from immunoSEQ multiplex PCR; TCRdb stores just in-frame clones and leaves some out. The table lists more than 150,000 clones, over 80% of them singletons. This receptor was identified in an adult in good health. The sample in question was peripheral blood, obtained on day 0 of AZD1222 vaccination. The gene calls are TRBV7-9 and TRBJ2-1, with 7 positions matching TRBD2. DNA for the CDR3: TGTGCCAGCAGCCTATACCCAGATCGCGGGAGCGGAGCTGAGCAGTTCTTC. As protein: CASSLYPDRGSGAEQFF.